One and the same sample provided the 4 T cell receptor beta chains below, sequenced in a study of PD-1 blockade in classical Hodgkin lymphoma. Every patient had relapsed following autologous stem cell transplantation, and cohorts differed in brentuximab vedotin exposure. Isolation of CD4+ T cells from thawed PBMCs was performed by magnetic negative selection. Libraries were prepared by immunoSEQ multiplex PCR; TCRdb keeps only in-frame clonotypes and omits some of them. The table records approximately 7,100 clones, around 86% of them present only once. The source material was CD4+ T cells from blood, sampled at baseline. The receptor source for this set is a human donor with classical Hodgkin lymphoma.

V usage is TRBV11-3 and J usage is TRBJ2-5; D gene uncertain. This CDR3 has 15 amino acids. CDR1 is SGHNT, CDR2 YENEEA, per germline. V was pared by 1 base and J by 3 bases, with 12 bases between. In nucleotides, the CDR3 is TGTGCCAGCAGCTTAGGCGGCAGAACGGAAGAGACCCAGTACTTC. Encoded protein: CASSLGGRTEETQYF.

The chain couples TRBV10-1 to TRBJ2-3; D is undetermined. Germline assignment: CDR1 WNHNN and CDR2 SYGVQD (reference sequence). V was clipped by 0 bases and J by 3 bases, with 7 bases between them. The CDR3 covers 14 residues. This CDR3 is CASSESRVTDTQYF. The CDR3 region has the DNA TGCGCCAGCAGTGAGTCTCGCGTTACAGATACGCAGTATTTT.

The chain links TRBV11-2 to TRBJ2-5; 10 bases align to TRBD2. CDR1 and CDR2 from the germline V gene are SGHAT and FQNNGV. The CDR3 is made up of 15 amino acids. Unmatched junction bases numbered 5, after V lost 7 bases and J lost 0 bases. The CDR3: CASTLTSGYQETQYF. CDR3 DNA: TGTGCCAGCACCTTGACTAGCGGGTACCAAGAGACCCAGTACTTC.

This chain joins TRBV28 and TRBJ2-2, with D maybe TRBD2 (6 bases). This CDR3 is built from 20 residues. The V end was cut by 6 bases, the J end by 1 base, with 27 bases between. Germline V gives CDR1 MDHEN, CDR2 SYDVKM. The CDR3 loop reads CASSRTLGYGGKLNTGELFF. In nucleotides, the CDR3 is TGTGCCAGCAGCCGAACTTTGGGGTACGGGGGTAAATTGAACACCGGGGAGCTGTTTTTT.